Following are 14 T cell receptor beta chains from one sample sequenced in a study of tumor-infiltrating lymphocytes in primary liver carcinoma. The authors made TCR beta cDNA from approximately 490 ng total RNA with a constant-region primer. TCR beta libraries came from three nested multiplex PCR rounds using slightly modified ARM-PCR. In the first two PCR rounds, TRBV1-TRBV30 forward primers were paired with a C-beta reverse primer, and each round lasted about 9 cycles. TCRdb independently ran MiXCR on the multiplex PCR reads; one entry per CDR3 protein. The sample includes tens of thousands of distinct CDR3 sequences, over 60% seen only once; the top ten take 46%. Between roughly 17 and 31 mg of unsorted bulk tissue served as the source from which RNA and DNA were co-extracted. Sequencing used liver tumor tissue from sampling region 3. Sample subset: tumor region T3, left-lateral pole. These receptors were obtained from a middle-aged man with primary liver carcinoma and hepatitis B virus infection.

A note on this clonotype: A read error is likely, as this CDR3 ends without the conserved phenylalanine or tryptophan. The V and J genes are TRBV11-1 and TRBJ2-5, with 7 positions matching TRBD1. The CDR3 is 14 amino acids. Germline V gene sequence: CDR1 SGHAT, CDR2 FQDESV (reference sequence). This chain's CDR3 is CTNSGQVEVGTQYI. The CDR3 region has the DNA TGTACCAACAGTGGACAGGTGGAGGTGGGGACCCAGTACATC.

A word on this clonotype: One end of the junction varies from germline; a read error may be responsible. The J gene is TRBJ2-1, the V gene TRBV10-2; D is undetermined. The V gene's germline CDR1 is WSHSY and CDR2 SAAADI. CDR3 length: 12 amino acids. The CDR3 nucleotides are TGCGCCATCAGTGATTCAGGCAATGGGCAGTTCTTC. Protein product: CAISDSGNGQFF.

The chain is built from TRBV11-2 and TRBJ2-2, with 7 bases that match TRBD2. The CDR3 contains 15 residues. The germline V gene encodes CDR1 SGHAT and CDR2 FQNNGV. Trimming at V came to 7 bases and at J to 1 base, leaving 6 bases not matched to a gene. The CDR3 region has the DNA TGTGCCAGCACTGCCGGGGGGAGGAACACCGGGGAGCTGTTTTTT. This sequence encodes CASTAGGRNTGELFF.

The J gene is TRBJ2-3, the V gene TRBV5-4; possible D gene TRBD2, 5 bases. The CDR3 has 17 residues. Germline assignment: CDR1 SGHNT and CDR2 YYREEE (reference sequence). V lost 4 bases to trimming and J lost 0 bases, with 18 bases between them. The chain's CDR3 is CASSPLLTNGSTDTQYF. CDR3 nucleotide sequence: TGTGCCAGCAGCCCCCTACTGACTAATGGGAGCACAGATACGCAGTATTTT.

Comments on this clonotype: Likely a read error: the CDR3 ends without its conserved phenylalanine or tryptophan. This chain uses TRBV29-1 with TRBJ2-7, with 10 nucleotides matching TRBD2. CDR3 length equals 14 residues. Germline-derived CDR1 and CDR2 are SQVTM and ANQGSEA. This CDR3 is CSVATSGTEAEQYI. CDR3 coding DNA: TGTAGCGTTGCTACTAGCGGGACCGAAGCCGAGCAGTACATC.

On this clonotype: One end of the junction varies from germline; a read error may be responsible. CDR3 sequence: CAIGTGASTDTQCF. CDR3 DNA sequence: TGTGCCATCGGGACAGGGGCTAGCACAGATACGCAGTGTTTT. The rearrangement uses TRBV10-3 and TRBJ2-3; 10 positions agree with TRBD1. This CDR3 comprises 14 residues. Germline lookup yields CDR1 ENHRY and CDR2 SYGVKD.

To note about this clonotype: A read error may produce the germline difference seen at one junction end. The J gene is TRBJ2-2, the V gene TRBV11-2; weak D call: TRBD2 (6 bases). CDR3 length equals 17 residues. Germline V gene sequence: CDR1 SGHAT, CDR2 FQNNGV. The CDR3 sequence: CASSLALGGANTLEPVF. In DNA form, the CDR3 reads TGTGCCAGCAGCTTAGCATTAGGAGGGGCGAACACCTTGGAGCCGGTTTTT.

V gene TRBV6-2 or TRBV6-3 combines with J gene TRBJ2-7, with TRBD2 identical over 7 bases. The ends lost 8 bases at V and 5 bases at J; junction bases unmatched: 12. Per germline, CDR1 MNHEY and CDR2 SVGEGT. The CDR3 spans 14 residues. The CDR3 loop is CASEETSGRDEQYF. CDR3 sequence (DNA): TGTGCCAGCGAAGAAACTAGTGGGAGGGACGAGCAGTACTTC.

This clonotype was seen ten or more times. DNA for the CDR3: TGTGCCAGCAGCCCAGGGAGCGGGAGGGCGCAAAATGAGCAGTTCTTC. It translates to CASSPGSGRAQNEQFF. The genes are TRBV7-3 and TRBJ2-1, with 10 nucleotides matching TRBD2. Germline lookup yields CDR1 SGHTA and CDR2 FQGTGA. After removal of 5 bases from V and 7 bases from J, the junction contained 11 bases not matched to a gene. This CDR3 is built from 16 residues.

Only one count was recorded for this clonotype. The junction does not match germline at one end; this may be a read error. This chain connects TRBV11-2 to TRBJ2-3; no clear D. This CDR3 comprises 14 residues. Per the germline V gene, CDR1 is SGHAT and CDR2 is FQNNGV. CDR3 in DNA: TGTGCCAGCAGATTTGAACTTTACACCGATACGCAATATTTT. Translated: CASRFELYTDTQYF.

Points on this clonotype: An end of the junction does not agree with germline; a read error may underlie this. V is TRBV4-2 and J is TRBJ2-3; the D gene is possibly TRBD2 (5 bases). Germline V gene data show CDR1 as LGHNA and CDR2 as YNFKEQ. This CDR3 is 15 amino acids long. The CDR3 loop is CASSQEKGVRDTQYF. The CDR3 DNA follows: TGTGCCAGCAGCCAAGAGAAGGGAGTGAGAGATACACAGTACTTT.

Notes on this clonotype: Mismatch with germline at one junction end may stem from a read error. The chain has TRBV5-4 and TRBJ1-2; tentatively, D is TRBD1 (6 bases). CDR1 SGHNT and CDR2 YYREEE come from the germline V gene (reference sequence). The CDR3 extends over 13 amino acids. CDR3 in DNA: TGTACCAGCAGCTTTGTGTGGGACAATGGCTACACCTTC. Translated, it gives CTSSFVWDNGYTF.

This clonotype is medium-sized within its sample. The CDR3 reads CSVEDPPPSYGYTF. In nucleotides, the CDR3 is TGCAGCGTTGAAGATCCTCCACCGTCCTATGGCTACACCTTC. This chain connects TRBV29-1 to TRBJ1-2; no definite D call. V lost 0 bases and J lost 4, with 12 bases in between. This CDR3 comprises 14 residues. Germline V gene data show CDR1 as SQVTM and CDR2 as ANQGSEA.

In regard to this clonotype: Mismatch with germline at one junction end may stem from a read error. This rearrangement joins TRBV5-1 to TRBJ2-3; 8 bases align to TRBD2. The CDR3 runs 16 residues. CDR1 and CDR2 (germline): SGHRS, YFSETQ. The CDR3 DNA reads TGCGCCAGCGGCTTGGGAGCGGGGGATTGGGGAGATGTGCAGTATTTT. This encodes CASGLGAGDWGDVQYF.